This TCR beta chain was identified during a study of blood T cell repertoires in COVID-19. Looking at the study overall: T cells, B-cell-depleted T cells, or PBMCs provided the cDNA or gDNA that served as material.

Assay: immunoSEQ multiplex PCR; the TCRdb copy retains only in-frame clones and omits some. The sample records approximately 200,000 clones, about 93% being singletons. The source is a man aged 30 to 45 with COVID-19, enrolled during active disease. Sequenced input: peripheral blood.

The CDR3 DNA reads TGTGCCAGCAGCCCTTCCCCTTTAGGTGGGGGCTTACGTGGCTACACCTTC. Its protein is CASSPSPLGGGLRGYTF. The chain carries TRBV7-9 and TRBJ1-2, with D possibly TRBD1 on 6 matching bases. The length of the CDR3 is 17 residues. Per the germline V gene, CDR1 is SEHNR and CDR2 is FQNEAQ (reference sequence). V was cut by 5 bases and J by 7 bases, with 26 bases left in between.